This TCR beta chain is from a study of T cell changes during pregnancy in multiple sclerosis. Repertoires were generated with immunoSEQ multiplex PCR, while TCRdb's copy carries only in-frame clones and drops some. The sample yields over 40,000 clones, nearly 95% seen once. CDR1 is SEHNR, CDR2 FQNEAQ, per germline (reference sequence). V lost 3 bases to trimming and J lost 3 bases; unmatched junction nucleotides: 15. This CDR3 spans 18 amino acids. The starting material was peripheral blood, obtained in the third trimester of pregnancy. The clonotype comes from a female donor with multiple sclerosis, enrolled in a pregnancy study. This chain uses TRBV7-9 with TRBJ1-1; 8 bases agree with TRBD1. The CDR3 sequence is CASSFPTGVEGLHTEAFF. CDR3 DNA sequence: TGTGCCAGCAGCTTTCCGACAGGGGTGGAAGGTTTGCACACTGAAGCTTTCTTT.